The rows below give T cell receptor beta chains drawn from one sample of a study of T cell responses to AZD1222 COVID-19 vaccine. The assay was immunoSEQ multiplex PCR, and TCRdb's table has in-frame clones only and misses some. The repertoire includes just under 85,000 clones, 86% of them detected once, and 8.5% to 9% sits in the top ten. This sample comprised peripheral blood, obtained on day 0 of AZD1222 vaccination. The source of these receptors is an adult in good health. CDR3s include the opening cysteine and the closing phenylalanine or tryptophan. The D gene is left open where the match is weak. Rows give clone size only sometimes, using once, few, many, or a class for an expanded clone.

V	size	D	J	CDR3	DNA
TRBV19	-	-	TRBJ1-1	CASSIDRGVNTEAFF	TGTGCCAGTAGTATAGACAGGGGTGTGAACACTGAAGCTTTCTTT
TRBV29-1	-	-	TRBJ2-7	CSVESWTLGSYEQYF	TGCAGCGTTGAATCATGGACCCTGGGCTCCTACGAGCAGTACTTC
TRBV25-1	once	-	TRBJ2-4	CASSDRRVPGDIQYF	TGTGCCAGCAGTGACCGCCGGGTCCCAGGGGACATTCAGTACTTC
TRBV7-7	-	TRBD1	TRBJ2-5	CASSRTGQETQYF	TGTGCTAGCAGCCGGACAGGTCAAGAGACCCAGTACTTC
TRBV25-1	-	-	TRBJ2-1	CASSEGAGLYNEQFF	TGTGCCAGCAGTGAAGGTGCGGGACTCTACAATGAGCAGTTCTTC
TRBV5-5	-	-	TRBJ1-4	CASSLRGVEKLFF	TGTGCCAGCAGCTTGAGAGGGGTTGAAAAACTGTTTTTT
TRBV9	-	-	TRBJ1-6	CASSVQDYNSPLHF	TGTGCCAGCAGCGTCCAGGACTATAATTCACCCCTCCACTTT
TRBV5-4	few	-	TRBJ1-2	CASSLERINYGYTF	TGTGCCAGCAGCTTGGAACGGATCAACTATGGCTACACCTTC
TRBV2	-	TRBD1	TRBJ1-4	CASSETTGERKLFF	TGTGCCAGCAGTGAAACCACAGGGGAGCGAAAACTGTTTTTT
TRBV20-1	few	-	TRBJ2-1	CSAHRNEQFF	TGCAGTGCGCACCGCAATGAGCAGTTCTTC
TRBV5-1	-	-	TRBJ2-5	CASSISTDASETQYF	TGCGCCAGCAGCATATCCACCGATGCAAGCGAGACCCAGTACTTC
TRBV6-5	-	-	TRBJ1-3	CASSPQGSGNTIYF	TGTGCCAGCAGCCCCCAGGGCTCTGGAAACACCATATATTTT
TRBV5-6	-	-	TRBJ1-2	CASSWLTSGYTF	TGTGCCAGCAGCTGGTTGACAAGTGGCTACACCTTC
TRBV19	-	TRBD2	TRBJ2-1	CASSIGLAGVSSYNEQFF	TGTGCCAGTAGTATAGGACTAGCGGGGGTCAGCTCCTACAATGAGCAGTTCTTC
TRBV3-1/TRBV3-2	-	-	TRBJ2-5	CASSLQETQYF	TGTGCCAGCAGTTTGCAAGAGACCCAGTACTTC
TRBV18	-	-	TRBJ2-7	CASSFGQPEQYF	TGTGCCAGCTCATTCGGACAACCCGAGCAGTACTTC
TRBV7-8	-	TRBD2	TRBJ2-2	CASRERGTGELFF	TGTGCCAGCAGGGAGCGGGGCACCGGGGAGCTGTTTTTT
TRBV6-5	-	-	TRBJ1-4	CASAGKAATNEKLFF	TGTGCCAGCGCTGGGAAGGCGGCAACTAATGAAAAACTGTTTTTT
TRBV5-8	-	-	TRBJ2-2	CASSFIGGTGELFF	TGTGCCAGCAGCTTCATAGGGGGCACCGGGGAGCTGTTTTTT
TRBV2	-	TRBD1	TRBJ1-1	CASSNLQGFPFF	TGTGCCAGCAGTAACTTACAGGGGTTTCCTTTCTTT
TRBV14	-	TRBD1	TRBJ1-1	CASRRDRAGTEAFF	TGTGCCAGCAGGAGAGACAGGGCTGGCACTGAAGCTTTCTTT
TRBV7-9	-	-	TRBJ2-7	CASSQSDGTFEQYF	TGTGCCAGCAGCCAGTCCGACGGGACGTTCGAGCAGTACTTC
TRBV10-1	-	-	TRBJ1-1	CASSGDRIEAFF	TGCGCCAGCAGCGGAGACAGGATTGAAGCTTTCTTT
TRBV30	-	-	TRBJ2-5	CAWSEQAETQYF	TGTGCCTGGAGTGAGCAGGCAGAGACCCAGTACTTC
TRBV12-5	-	TRBD2	TRBJ2-1	CASGLTPGGRFF	TGTGCTAGTGGTTTGACCCCGGGGGGGCGGTTCTTC
TRBV6-6	-	TRBD1	TRBJ1-6	CASRQGGGSPLHF	TGTGCCAGCAGGCAGGGGGGTGGTTCACCCCTCCACTTT
TRBV19	-	-	TRBJ2-2	CASSLLPRGTGELFF	TGTGCCAGTAGTCTCCTGCCCAGGGGTACCGGGGAGCTGTTTTTT
TRBV7-9	-	TRBD1	TRBJ2-3	CASSTGTGQGADTQYF	TGTGCCAGCAGCACCGGAACGGGACAGGGTGCAGATACGCAGTATTTT
TRBV6-5	-	TRBD2	TRBJ2-2	CASSYLAGNGELFF	TGTGCCAGCAGTTACTTAGCGGGGAACGGGGAGCTGTTTTTT
TRBV21-1	-	-	TRBJ2-5	CARGATQYF	TGTGCCAGGGGGGCCACCCAGTACTTC
TRBV4-3	-	TRBD1	TRBJ2-4	CASSINRGAKNIQYF	TGCGCCAGCAGCATCAACAGGGGCGCCAAAAACATTCAGTACTTC